This TCR beta chain stems from a study of cytomegalovirus exposure and HLA in healthy donors. General observations from the study: It was reported that TCR beta sequences correctly inferred the HLA-A and HLA-B alleles for most subjects. While the bulk of TCR sequences proved rare, some public TCRs turned up in many donors.

Per germline, CDR1 SGHRS and CDR2 YFSETQ. This CDR3 has 14 residues. V was cut by 0 bases and J by 2 bases, with 9 bases left in between. Concerning this clone: Its antigen is undetermined.

The study ran its PCR with 60 Vbeta and 13 Jbeta primers. TCRdb keeps only in-frame clones here, not all; method: immunoSEQ multiplex PCR. The sample consists of 100,000 to 150,000 clones, less than 80% of them appearing once. The rearrangement joins TRBV5-1 to TRBJ2-7, with D possibly matching TRBD2 (5 bases). The sequence was obtained from a female donor in good health and CMV-seropositive. Sequenced material: PBMCs. The CDR3 DNA follows: TGCGCCAGCAGCTTGGGAGACGGGACCTACGAGCAGTACTTC. Its translation is CASSLGDGTYEQYF.